This T cell receptor (beta chain) was observed in a study of blood T cell repertoires in COVID-19. Study overall: Material from acute and convalescent COVID-19 was sourced from the United States, Italy and Spain. Nucleic acid was either cDNA or gDNA, and it came from T cells, B-cell-depleted T cells, or PBMCs.

In the original workflow: Estimation of nucleated cell counts relied on the amplification of reference gene primers. Measured with immunoSEQ multiplex PCR; TCRdb has only the in-frame clones, and not every one. V and J calls and clone size are given by that table; D and trimming were obtained from the DNA. In the table there are 29,000 or so clones, 90% to 95% of which are singletons. This CDR3 has 18 residues. Trimming took off 2 bases at V and 0 bases at J, with 20 bases between the two ends. Germline V CDR1 and CDR2: GTSNPN, SVGIG (reference sequence). The chain uses TRBV30 and TRBJ1-3; D is unclear. The specimen was peripheral blood. The receptor's source is a man aged 45 to 65 with active COVID-19. The CDR3 DNA reads TGTGCCTGGAGTAAGAGACCCGGACTTCTGATCTCTGGAAACACCATATATTTT. It encodes CAWSKRPGLLISGNTIYF.